Below are 2 T cell receptor beta chains sequenced from a single sample in a study of CD8 T cells in ankylosing spondylitis. From the 5' RACE reads, TCRdb called clonotypes with MiXCR, one entry per CDR3 protein. The sample records some 130,000 distinct CDR3 sequences, 7% to 9% being singletons. Input material: synovial fluid, either unsorted or a sorted T cell fraction (not recorded which). These receptors all stem from a male donor with ankylosing spondylitis.

As for this clonotype: Given a much more abundant clone one base away, this may be a read error. The rearrangement uses TRBV29-1 and TRBJ1-1; D is unresolved. Germline CDR1 SQVTM, CDR2 ANQGSEA. V lost 7 bases and J lost 0, with 18 bases in between. This CDR3 contains 15 residues. CDR3 protein: CSASPSWGMNTEAFF. The CDR3 region has the DNA TGCAGCGCGAGCCCAAGCTGGGGTATGAACACTGAAGCTTTCTTT.

This clonotype has at least ten counts. This sequence joins TRBV5-6 and TRBJ2-3; 9 bases are a match to TRBD1. Germline CDR1 reads SGHDT; CDR2 reads YYEEEE. CDR3 size: 15 residues. The ends lost 4 bases at V and 7 bases at J; junction bases unmatched: 10. In nucleotides, the CDR3 is TGTGCCAGCAGCGCCGGGACAGGGCCCATGTATACGCAGTATTTT. Protein sequence: CASSAGTGPMYTQYF.